Below are 2 T cell receptor beta chains sequenced from a single sample in a study of T cell responses to AZD1222 COVID-19 vaccine. Profiled with immunoSEQ multiplex PCR; TCRdb holds only in-frame clones, not every one. The sample contains 150,000 to 200,000 clones, roughly 93% of which appear only once. Specimen: peripheral blood, collected on day 0 of AZD1222 vaccination. These receptors came from an adult in good health.

This chain connects TRBV7-3 to TRBJ2-5; the D is unclear. V lost 1 base to trimming and J lost 1 base, with 4 bases between them. Germline V CDR1 and CDR2: SGHTA, FQGTGA. CDR3 size: 13 residues. The CDR3 is CASSLSSQETQYF. The CDR3, as DNA: TGTGCCAGCAGCTTAAGCAGCCAAGAGACCCAGTACTTC.

The chain carries TRBV5-8 and TRBJ1-1; tentative D call: TRBD1 (5 bases). Germline V gene sequence: CDR1 SGHTS, CDR2 YDEGEE. This CDR3 is 14 amino acids long. V dropped 0 bases and J dropped 4 bases, with 10 bases sitting between them. CDR3 sequence: CASSLAFGATEAFF. The CDR3 DNA is TGTGCCAGCAGCTTGGCATTTGGGGCCACTGAAGCTTTCTTT.